A single TCR beta chain is shown here with its context. Clones were read by immunoSEQ multiplex PCR, and TCRdb kept only the in-frame ones, dropping some. The data hold some 330,000 clones, with about nine tenths observed a single time. These data belong to a study of blood T cell repertoires in COVID-19. Cohort assignment relied on participant-reported clinical history. Germline V lookup: CDR1 MNHEY, CDR2 SMNVEV (reference sequence). CDR3 length equals 15 residues. V shed 1 base and J 5 bases; nucleotides not matched to a gene: 7. The receptor's source is a man under 40 who had recovered from COVID-19. The sample comprised PBMCs or T cells enriched from blood (not recorded which). This chain links TRBV27 with TRBJ2-7; TRBD1 matches 8 bases. CDR3 nucleotides: TGTGCCAGCAGTTTATTGGGCAGGGGGCGCGACGAGCAGTACTTC. Protein product: CASSLLGRGRDEQYF.